The entry below describes one T cell receptor (beta chain). CDR1 is GTSNPN, CDR2 SVGIG, per germline (reference sequence). The CDR3 has 15 amino acids. V was pared by 0 bases and J by 0 bases, with 9 bases between. The data were obtained in a study of blood T cell repertoires in COVID-19. At the level of the study: T cells, B-cell-depleted T cells, or PBMCs provided the cDNA or gDNA that served as material.

Sequencing was performed with immunoSEQ multiplex PCR; in TCRdb, only in-frame clones are kept and a portion is missing. The sample has roughly 260,000 clones; more than 70% are singletons. V usage is TRBV30 and J usage is TRBJ1-5; no clear D. This TCR was sampled from a woman aged 40 to 50 who had recovered from COVID-19. The sample consisted of peripheral blood. The DNA for the CDR3 is TGTGCCTGGAGTGTGGGAGGGAATAGCAATCAGCCCCAGCATTTT. Encoded protein: CAWSVGGNSNQPQHF. Full variable domain (outside the CDR3, taken from reference TRBV30 and TRBJ1-5): SQTIHQWPATLVQPVGSPLSLECTVEGTSNPNLYWYRQAAGRGLQLLFYSVGIGQISSEVPQNLSASRPQDRQFILSSKKLLLSDSGFYLCAWSVGGNSNQPQHFGDGTRLSIL.